This TCR beta chain was retrieved from a study of T cell repertoires in cytomegalovirus infection. Study-level points and caveats: Of the TCR beta families, the public ones yielded a cumulative frequency that identified carriers of CMV plus the relevant HLA.

This clonotype was seen repeatedly, ten times or more. The antigen remains unidentified. Between the trimmed V and J ends, which lost 5 bases and 7 bases, there was a span of 12 bases. Germline V gene data show CDR1 as SEHNR and CDR2 as FQNEAQ (reference sequence). This CDR3 has 13 residues. MiXCR, applied by TCRdb to the reads, yields one record per CDR3 protein. The sample contains roughly 640,000 distinct CDR3 sequences, less than 25% of which appear only once. This rearrangement joins TRBV7-9 to TRBJ1-3; D remains ambiguous. Specimen: CD8+ T cells from PBMCs. This receptor was identified in a human donor in good health (CMV status not recorded). Some clones in this sample may be carry-over from other donors' samples. The CDR3 region is CASSLAPGNTIYF. CDR3 DNA: TGTGCCAGCAGCCTCGCCCCGGGGAACACCATATATTTT.